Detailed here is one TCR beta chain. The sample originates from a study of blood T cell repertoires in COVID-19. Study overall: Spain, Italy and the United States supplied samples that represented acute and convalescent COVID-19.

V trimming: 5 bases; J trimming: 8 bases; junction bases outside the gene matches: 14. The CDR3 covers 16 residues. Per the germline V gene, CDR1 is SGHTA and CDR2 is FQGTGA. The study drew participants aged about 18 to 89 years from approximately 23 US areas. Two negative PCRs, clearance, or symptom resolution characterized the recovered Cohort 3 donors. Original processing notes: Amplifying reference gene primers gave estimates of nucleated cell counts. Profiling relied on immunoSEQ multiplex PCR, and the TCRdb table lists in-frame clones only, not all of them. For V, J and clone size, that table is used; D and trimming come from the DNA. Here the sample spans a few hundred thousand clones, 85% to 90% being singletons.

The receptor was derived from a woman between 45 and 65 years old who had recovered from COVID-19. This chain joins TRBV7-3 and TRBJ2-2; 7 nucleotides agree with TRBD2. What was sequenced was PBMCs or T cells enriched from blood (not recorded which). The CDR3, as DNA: TGTGCCAGCAGCCCCTTCCGCGGGAGTAGTGGTGGGGAGCTGTTTTTT. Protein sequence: CASSPFRGSSGGELFF.